This TCR beta chain was captured by sequencing in a study of T cells in Graves' hyperthyroidism and ophthalmopathy. The sample holds many counts of this clonotype. CDR1 is SGHTA, CDR2 FQGNSA, per germline. The CDR3 extends over 15 amino acids. Trimming took off 3 bases at V and 3 bases at J, with 14 bases between the two ends. From RNA transcripts, TCR beta CDR3 regions were amplified. A set of HTBI primers served as the primers for a first-round RT-PCR of the TCR CDR3. TCRdb re-analysed the multiplex PCR reads in MiXCR, keeping a single row per CDR3 protein. The top ten hold less than 20% of the sample, which has almost 350,000 distinct CDR3 sequences, around 18% seen once. Enrolled ophthalmopathy patients presented with a Clinical Activity Score of at least 3, a NOSPECS grade of at least 4, and disease duration under 3 months. Clinical symptoms, serum thyroxine, TRAb, thyroid ultrasound and orbital computed tomography informed diagnoses.

The V call is TRBV7-2, the J call TRBJ1-1; D is undetermined. The specimen sequenced was blood. The TCR originated in a woman aged 40 to 49 with Graves' ophthalmopathy. CDR3 loop: CASSLGGRTDTEAFF. DNA for the CDR3: TGTGCCAGCAGCTTGGGAGGGAGAACTGACACTGAAGCTTTCTTT.